Sequencing of this T cell receptor beta chain was carried out in a study of blood T cell repertoires in COVID-19. Study background: PBMCs, B-cell-depleted T cells, or T cells were the source of the cDNA or gDNA that made up the material.

V lost 11 bases, J lost 2 bases, and 13 bases lay in between. The CDR3 is 13 residues long. From germline, CDR1 is LNHDA and CDR2 SQIVND (reference sequence). The authors' processing: From reference gene primer amplification, estimates of nucleated cell counts were derived. Clones were read by immunoSEQ multiplex PCR, and TCRdb kept only the in-frame ones, dropping some. V and J calls and clone size are those listed in that table; D and trimming were worked out from the DNA. Here the sample spans nearly 200,000 clones, roughly 81% being singletons. Sequenced sample: peripheral blood. The clonotype was recovered from a woman aged 65 to 85 with active or convalescent COVID-19. The chain is built from TRBV19 and TRBJ1-5; D is possibly TRBD1 (6 bases). CDR3 amino acids: CACAGAGNQPQHF. The DNA of the CDR3 is TGTGCCTGCGCGGGGGCGGGCAATCAGCCCCAGCATTTT.